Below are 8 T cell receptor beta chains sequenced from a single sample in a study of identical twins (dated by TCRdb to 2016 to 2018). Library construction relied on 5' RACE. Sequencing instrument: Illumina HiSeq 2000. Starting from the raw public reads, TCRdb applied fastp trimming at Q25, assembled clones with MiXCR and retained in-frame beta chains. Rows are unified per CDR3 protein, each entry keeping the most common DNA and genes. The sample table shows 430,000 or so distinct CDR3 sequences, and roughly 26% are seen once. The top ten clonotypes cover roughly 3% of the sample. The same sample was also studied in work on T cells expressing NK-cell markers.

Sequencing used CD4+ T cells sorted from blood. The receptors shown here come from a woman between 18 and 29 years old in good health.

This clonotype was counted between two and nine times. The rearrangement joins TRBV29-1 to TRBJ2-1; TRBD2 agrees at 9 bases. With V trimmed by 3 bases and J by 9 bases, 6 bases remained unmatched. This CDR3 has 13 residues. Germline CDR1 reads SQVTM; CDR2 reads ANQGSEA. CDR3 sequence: CSVDSGSNFEQFF. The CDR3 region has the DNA TGCAGCGTTGATAGCGGGAGTAACTTTGAGCAGTTCTTC.

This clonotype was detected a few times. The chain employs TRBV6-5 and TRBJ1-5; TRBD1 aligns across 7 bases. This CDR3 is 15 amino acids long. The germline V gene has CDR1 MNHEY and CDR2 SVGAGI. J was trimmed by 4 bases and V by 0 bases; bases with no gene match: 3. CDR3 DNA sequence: TGTGCCAGCAGTTACTCGGGACAGACGAATCAGCCCCAGCATTTT. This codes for CASSYSGQTNQPQHF.

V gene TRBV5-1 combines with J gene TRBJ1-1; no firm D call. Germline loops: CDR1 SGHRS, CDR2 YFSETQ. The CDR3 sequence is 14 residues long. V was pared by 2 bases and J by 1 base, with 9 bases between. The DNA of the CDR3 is TGCGCCAGCAGCTTCCTGGGCGGGAACACTGAAGCTTTCTTT. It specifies CASSFLGGNTEAFF.

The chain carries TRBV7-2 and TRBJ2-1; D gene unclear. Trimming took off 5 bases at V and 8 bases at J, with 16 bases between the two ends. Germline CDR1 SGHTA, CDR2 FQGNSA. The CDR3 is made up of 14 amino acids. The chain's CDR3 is CASSPGLRIDEQFF. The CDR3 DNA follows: TGTGCCAGCAGCCCGGGCCTGCGGATCGATGAGCAGTTCTTC.

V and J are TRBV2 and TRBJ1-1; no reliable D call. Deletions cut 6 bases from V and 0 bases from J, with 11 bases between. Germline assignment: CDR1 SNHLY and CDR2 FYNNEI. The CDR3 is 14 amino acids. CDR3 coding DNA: TGTGCCAGCAGGGTCAGCTGGTTGAACACTGAAGCTTTCTTT. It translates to CASRVSWLNTEAFF.

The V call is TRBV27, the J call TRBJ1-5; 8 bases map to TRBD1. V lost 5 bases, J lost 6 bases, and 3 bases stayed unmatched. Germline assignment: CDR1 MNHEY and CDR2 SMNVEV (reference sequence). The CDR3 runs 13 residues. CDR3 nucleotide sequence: TGTGCCAGCAGTGCTACAGGGGGTCAGCCCCAGCATTTT. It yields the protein CASSATGGQPQHF.

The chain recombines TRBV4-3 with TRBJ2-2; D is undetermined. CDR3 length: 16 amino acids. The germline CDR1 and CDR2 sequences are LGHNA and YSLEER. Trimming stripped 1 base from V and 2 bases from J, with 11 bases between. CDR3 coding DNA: TGCGCCAGCAGCCAAGTGAGAGGAACTAACACCGGGGAGCTGTTTTTT. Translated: CASSQVRGTNTGELFF.

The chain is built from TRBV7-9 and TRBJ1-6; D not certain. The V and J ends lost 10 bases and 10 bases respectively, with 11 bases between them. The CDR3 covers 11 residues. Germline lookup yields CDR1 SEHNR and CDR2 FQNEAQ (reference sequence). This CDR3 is CATEGDSPLHF. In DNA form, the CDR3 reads TGTGCCACCGAAGGAGACTCACCCCTCCACTTT.